The rows below give T cell receptor beta chains drawn from one sample of a study of blood T cell repertoires in COVID-19. Here immunoSEQ multiplex PCR was the method, and the copy in TCRdb shows in-frame clones only, minus some. The table has 90,000 to 140,000 clones, 80% to 85% seen once. Material: peripheral blood. These receptors originate from a man at least 80 years old with acute or convalescent COVID-19. CDR3s include the opening cysteine and the closing phenylalanine or tryptophan. D genes are given only for firm matches. Clone size is shown for a subset of rows, as once, few, many or a class of expanded clone.

J gene | D gene | V gene | clone size | CDR3 DNA | CDR3 protein
TRBJ2-3 | NA | TRBV7-3 | NA | TGTGCCAGCAGCGCCGACCGACATAGCACAGATACGCAGTATTTT | CASSADRHSTDTQYF
TRBJ2-1 | TRBD1 | TRBV28 | NA | TGTGCCAGCAGTCTCGGGCAGGGGGTTGAGCAGTTCTTC | CASSLGQGVEQFF
TRBJ2-5 | NA | TRBV11-2 | many | TGTGCCAGCAGCGGAAACAGGGTACGAGGGGAGACCCAGTACTTC | CASSGNRVRGETQYF
TRBJ2-7 | NA | TRBV27 | few | TGTGCCAGCAGTTTAAAACAGGGACGCTCCTACGAGCAGTACTTC | CASSLKQGRSYEQYF
TRBJ1-2 | TRBD1 | TRBV6-2/TRBV6-3 | few | TGTGCCAGCAGTCTGACAGGGAGGAGGGGTGGCTACACCTTC | CASSLTGRRGGYTF
TRBJ2-3 | NA | TRBV6-2/TRBV6-3 | NA | TGTGCCAGCAGTTATTGGGCTGGTAGCACAGATACGCAGTATTTT | CASSYWAGSTDTQYF
TRBJ1-4 | NA | TRBV7-2 | NA | TGTGCCAGCAGCCTGACAGCTACGAATGAAAAACTGTTTTTT | CASSLTATNEKLFF
TRBJ2-7 | NA | TRBV28 | NA | TGTGCCAGCAGTTTAGGGCGGGGAGCGGTTTACGAGCAGTACTTC | CASSLGRGAVYEQYF
TRBJ2-1 | TRBD2 | TRBV6-5 | NA | TGTGCCAGCAGGCTAGCGGGAGCCTACAATGAGCAGTTCTTC | CASRLAGAYNEQFF
TRBJ1-1 | TRBD1 | TRBV6-5 | few | TGTGCCAGCAGTTCCGGACAGGCGTTGAACACTGAAGCTTTCTTT | CASSSGQALNTEAFF
TRBJ2-1 | TRBD1 | TRBV5-1 | NA | TGCGCCAGCAGCCTACAGGGGGCTCACAATGAGCAGTTCTTC | CASSLQGAHNEQFF
TRBJ2-1 | TRBD1 | TRBV18 | NA | TGTGCCAGCTCACCGGGACAGGGGGCGTACAATGAGCAGTTCTTC | CASSPGQGAYNEQFF
TRBJ2-1 | TRBD2 | TRBV7-3 | once | TGTGCCAGCAGCTTACTAGCGGGGGACAATGAGCAGTTCTTC | CASSLLAGDNEQFF
TRBJ2-7 | TRBD2 | TRBV7-3 | NA | TGTGCCAGCAGCTTAAGCGGGGGGTACGAGCAGTACTTC | CASSLSGGYEQYF
TRBJ1-1 | NA | TRBV7-3 | NA | TGTGCCAGCAGCTTTAGAGAGAACACTGAAGCTTTCTTT | CASSFRENTEAFF
TRBJ2-1 | NA | TRBV7-9 | once | TGTGCCAGCAGCCAGGCCTTTTACAATGAGCAGTTCTTC | CASSQAFYNEQFF
TRBJ2-3 | NA | TRBV11-3 | NA | TGTGCCAGCAGCTCCCGATTGGGGGCAGAAGATACGCAGTATTTT | CASSSRLGAEDTQYF
TRBJ2-3 | TRBD2 | TRBV6-6 | few | TGTGCCAGCAGTCCGGCGGTGACTAGCGGGAGTCGGAGAGGAGATACGCAGTATTTT | CASSPAVTSGSRRGDTQYF
TRBJ1-3 | NA | TRBV30 | NA | TGTGCCTGGAGTCGGGTTGGAGGACCCTCTGGAAACACCATATATTTT | CAWSRVGGPSGNTIYF
TRBJ2-1 | NA | TRBV5-4 | NA | TGTGCCAGCAGCTCCCCAACCCAGGACAATGAGCAGTTCTTC | CASSSPTQDNEQFF
TRBJ1-3 | NA | TRBV5-1 | NA | TGCGCCAGCAGCCCGGGTCGGAGAGGCTCTGGAAACACCATATATTTT | CASSPGRRGSGNTIYF
TRBJ2-1 | NA | TRBV11-2 | NA | TGTGCCAGCAGCTTAGTGGGACAAGTTTCTTACAATGAGCAGTTCTTC | CASSLVGQVSYNEQFF
TRBJ2-2 | TRBD2 | TRBV10-1 | NA | TGCGCCAGCAGCTCAGGACTAGCGGGAGGCGCCGGGGAGCTGTTTTTT | CASSSGLAGGAGELFF
TRBJ2-7 | TRBD2 | TRBV5-1 | few | TGCGCCAGCAGCCTGGCACTAGCGGGAGAGACCTACGAGCAGTACTTC | CASSLALAGETYEQYF
TRBJ1-2 | TRBD1 | TRBV29-1 | NA | TGCAGCGTTGTAGGGGGCCGACGAGGCTACACCTTC | CSVVGGRRGYTF
TRBJ2-5 | TRBD2 | TRBV29-1 | once | TGCAGCGTTGAAGATCTGGGGGGGAAGACCCAGTACTTC | CSVEDLGGKTQYF
TRBJ1-1 | NA | TRBV11-2 | NA | TGTGCCAGCAGCTTACGACTTTCAGGGGACACTGAAGCTTTCTTT | CASSLRLSGDTEAFF
TRBJ2-7 | TRBD1 | TRBV5-1 | NA | TGCGCCAGCAGCTTCTCCGCAGGGGGCTACGAGCAGTACTTC | CASSFSAGGYEQYF
TRBJ2-5 | NA | TRBV5-1 | NA | TGCGCCAGCAGATCAGGGGTAGAGACCCAGTACTTC | CASRSGVETQYF
TRBJ2-2 | TRBD1 | TRBV7-9 | NA | TGTGCCAGCAGCTTAGGCCGGGACAGGGGGTACACCGGGGAGCTGTTTTTT | CASSLGRDRGYTGELFF
TRBJ2-2 | TRBD1 | TRBV28 | NA | TGTGCCAGCAGTCCCCGGGACAGGAGTCCCACCGGGGAGCTGTTTTTT | CASSPRDRSPTGELFF
TRBJ2-3 | NA | TRBV9 | once | TGTGCCAGCAGCGTAGAATCAAGCACAGATACGCAGTATTTT | CASSVESSTDTQYF
TRBJ2-1 | NA | TRBV28 | NA | TGTGCCAGCACCGAGAACAATGAGCAGTTCTTC | CASTENNEQFF
TRBJ1-2 | TRBD1 | TRBV3-1/TRBV3-2 | NA | TGTGCCAGCAGCATAGGGACAGGCCTATATGGCTACACCTTC | CASSIGTGLYGYTF
TRBJ2-7 | NA | TRBV19 | NA | TGTGCCAGTAGTCGGCAGGGTCTCCACGAGCAGTACTTC | CASSRQGLHEQYF
TRBJ1-1 | TRBD1 | TRBV6-6 | NA | TGTGCCAGCAGCTACCCGGGACAGGGAAAAACTGAAGCTTTCTTT | CASSYPGQGKTEAFF
TRBJ1-2 | NA | TRBV6-2/TRBV6-3 | NA | TGTGCCAGCAGTGACACCTATGGCTACACCTTC | CASSDTYGYTF
TRBJ1-1 | NA | TRBV28 | NA | TGTGCCAGCAGTTTAAGGGGGACTGAAGCTTTCTTT | CASSLRGTEAFF
TRBJ1-1 | TRBD1 | TRBV5-1 | NA | TGCGCCAGCAGCTTGGCCGGACAGGCAAACACTGAAGCTTTCTTT | CASSLAGQANTEAFF
TRBJ2-7 | TRBD2 | TRBV27 | few | TGTGCCAGCAGTTCGACTAGCGGGTTATCCTACGAGCAGTACTTC | CASSSTSGLSYEQYF
TRBJ2-1 | NA | TRBV19 | NA | TGTGCCAGTAAGAGGAGGGCCTCCTACAATGAGCAGTTCTTC | CASKRRASYNEQFF
TRBJ2-3 | TRBD1 | TRBV7-9 | NA | TGTGCCAGCAGCTTAGTTACAGGGGGCGATACGCAGTATTTT | CASSLVTGGDTQYF
TRBJ1-1 | NA | TRBV30 | NA | TGTGCCTGGAGTGGGGGACTGAAAGACACTGAAGCTTTCTTT | CAWSGGLKDTEAFF
TRBJ1-1 | TRBD1 | TRBV2 | NA | TGTGCCAGCAGTCCCCCGGGACAGGGGGTCTTTGAAGCTTTCTTT | CASSPPGQGVFEAFF
TRBJ2-3 | TRBD2 | TRBV2 | once | TGTGCCAGCAGTGAAGCCGGGACTAGCGTCACAGATACGCAGTATTTT | CASSEAGTSVTDTQYF
TRBJ2-3 | NA | TRBV14 | NA | TGTGCCAGCAGCCTAGGGAGGAGCACAGATACGCAGTATTTT | CASSLGRSTDTQYF
TRBJ1-3 | NA | TRBV19 | few | TGTGCCAGTAGAGCCCGGGGGTCTGGAAACACCATATATTTT | CASRARGSGNTIYF
TRBJ2-1 | TRBD2 | TRBV9 | NA | TGTGCCAGCAGCGCAAGGACTAGCTGGAGCTCAGTAGAGCAGTTCTTC | CASSARTSWSSVEQFF
TRBJ1-1 | TRBD1 | TRBV7-2 | NA | TGTGCCAGCAGCAGAGACAGGGGGGACACTGAAGCTTTCTTT | CASSRDRGDTEAFF
TRBJ1-5 | TRBD1 | TRBV28 | NA | TGTGCCAGCAGTTTATCACAGGGGGATCAGCCCCAGCATTTT | CASSLSQGDQPQHF
TRBJ1-3 | NA | TRBV3-1/TRBV3-2 | NA | TGTGCCAGCAGCCAAATGACAGGTGCCTCTGGAAACACCATATATTTT | CASSQMTGASGNTIYF
TRBJ1-6 | NA | TRBV10-1 | NA | TGCGCCAGCAGTGGACAGGAGAATTCACCCCTCCACTTT | CASSGQENSPLHF
TRBJ1-1 | NA | TRBV10-3 | NA | TGTGCCATCAGTGAATGGGGGGGCCCCATGAACACTGAAGCTTTCTTT | CAISEWGGPMNTEAFF